The source of this TCR beta chain is a study of shared clonotypes between healthy human individuals. Notes on the study in general: Large sequencing depth failed to make sorted-subset sequencing complete, rarefaction showed.

The CDR3 length is 15 residues. Trimming stripped 3 bases from V and 1 base from J, with 12 bases between. Germline CDR1 is PRHDT and CDR2 is FYEKMQ (reference sequence). In the original workflow: Junction-only immunoSEQ data arrived without quality scores, meaning filtering differed. Sequencing used immunoSEQ multiplex PCR; TCRdb keeps in-frame clones, though not all of them. For V, J and clone size, that table is used; D and trimming come from the DNA. The sample contains roughly 1 million clones, approximately 70% of which appear only once. As to this clone: Antigen specificity is unknown.

What was sequenced was memory CD4+ T cells sorted from blood. The subset was: CD45RA-negative fraction. This receptor was identified in a man aged 18 to 30 in good health. The chain combines TRBV13 with TRBJ2-5; a weak D match, TRBD1 (5 bases). The CDR3 here is CASSFQGSIQETQYF. In DNA, the CDR3 is TGTGCCAGCAGCTTCCAGGGCTCCATCCAAGAGACCCAGTACTTC.